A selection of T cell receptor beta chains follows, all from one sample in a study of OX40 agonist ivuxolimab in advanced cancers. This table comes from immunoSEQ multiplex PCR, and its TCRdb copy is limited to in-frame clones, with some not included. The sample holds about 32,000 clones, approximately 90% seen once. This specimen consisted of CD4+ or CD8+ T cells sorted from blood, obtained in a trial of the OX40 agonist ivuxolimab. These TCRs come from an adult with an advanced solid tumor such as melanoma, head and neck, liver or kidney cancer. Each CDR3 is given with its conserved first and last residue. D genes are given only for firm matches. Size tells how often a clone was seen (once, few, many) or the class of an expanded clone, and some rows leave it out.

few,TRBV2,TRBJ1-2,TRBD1,TGTGCCAGCAGTGAGGCCCGACAGGGAGGGTATGGCTACACCTTC,CASSEARQGGYGYTF
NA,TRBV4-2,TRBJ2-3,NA,TGTGCCAGCAGCGAGACGGGGGGCCCAGATACGCAGTATTTT,CASSETGGPDTQYF
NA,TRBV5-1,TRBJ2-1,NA,TGCGCCAGCAGCCCCGGGGGTTGGGGCAATGAGCAGTTCTTC,CASSPGGWGNEQFF
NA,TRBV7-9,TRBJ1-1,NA,TGTGCCAGCAGCCCCCAGAACACTGAAGCTTTCTTT,CASSPQNTEAFF
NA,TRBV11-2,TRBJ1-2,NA,TGTGCCAGCAGAAACCCCGGGGGCTTCAACTATGGCTACACCTTC,CASRNPGGFNYGYTF
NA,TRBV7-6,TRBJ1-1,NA,TGTGCCAGCAGCCCCCAGAACACTGAAGCTTTCTTT,CASSPQNTEAFF
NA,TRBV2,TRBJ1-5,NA,TGTGCCAGCAGTGAAGGTGGTCAGCCCCAGCATTTT,CASSEGGQPQHF
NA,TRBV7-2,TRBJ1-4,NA,TGTGCCAGCAGCCCCAGACCGACGGGAAATGAAAAACTGTTTTTT,CASSPRPTGNEKLFF
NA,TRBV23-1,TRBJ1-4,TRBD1,TGCGCCAGCAGTCACCGAACCGCCGGGACAGGGGAAGAAAAACTGTTTTTT,CASSHRTAGTGEEKLFF
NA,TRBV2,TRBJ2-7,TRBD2,TGTGCCAGCGCTAGCGGGGCTTACGAGCAGTACTTC,CASASGAYEQYF
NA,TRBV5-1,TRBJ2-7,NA,TGCGCCAGCAGCTTGGAATGGGGTGAGGGGGCCTACGAGCAGTACTTC,CASSLEWGEGAYEQYF
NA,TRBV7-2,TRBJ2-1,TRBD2,TGTGCCAGCAGCTTAGGAGCGGGGGGCTACAATGAGCAGTTCTTC,CASSLGAGGYNEQFF
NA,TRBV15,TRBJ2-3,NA,TGTGCCACCAGCTTCGAGGAAGATACGCAGTATTTT,CATSFEEDTQYF
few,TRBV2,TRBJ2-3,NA,TGTGCCAGCAGTGCTCTGGGGGGAGGCACAGATACGCAGTATTTT,CASSALGGGTDTQYF
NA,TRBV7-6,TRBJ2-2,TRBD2,TGTGCCAGCTCGCCGAGCGGGGGGGCCTTTGGTACCGGGGAGCTGTTTTTT,CASSPSGGAFGTGELFF
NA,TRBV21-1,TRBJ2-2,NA,TGTGCCAGCAGCAAATCCTCCGGGGTGCCCGGCACCGGGGAGCTGTTTTTT,CASSKSSGVPGTGELFF
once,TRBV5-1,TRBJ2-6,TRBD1,TGCGCCAGCACCAGAATGAGACAGGGCTCTGGGGCCAACGTCCTGACTTTC,CASTRMRQGSGANVLTF
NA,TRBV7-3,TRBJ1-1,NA,TGTGCCAGCAGCCCGTCCCCCCTGGACAAGGGGAACACTGAAGCTTTCTTT,CASSPSPLDKGNTEAFF
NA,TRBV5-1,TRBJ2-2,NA,TGCGCCAGCAGCCTCGTTGGGGCTGGTACCGGGGAGCTGTTTTTT,CASSLVGAGTGELFF
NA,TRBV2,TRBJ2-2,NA,TGTGCCAGCAGTGAAGGAATTCAGTTCGCAACCGGGGAGCTGTTTTTT,CASSEGIQFATGELFF
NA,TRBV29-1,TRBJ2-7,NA,TGCAGCGTTTACAGGGTAGGCGAGCAGTACTTC,CSVYRVGEQYF
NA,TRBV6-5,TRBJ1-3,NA,TGTGCCAGCAGACACGACAGGACCCCTGGGAACACCATATATTTT,CASRHDRTPGNTIYF
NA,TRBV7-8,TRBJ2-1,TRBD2,TGTGCCAGCAGCTTAGGTCTAGCGGGGGGGCATGAGCAGTTCTTC,CASSLGLAGGHEQFF
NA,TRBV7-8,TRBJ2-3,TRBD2,TGTGCCAGCAGCCCCCGACTAGCGGGGGGTCACGTAACGCAGTATTTT,CASSPRLAGGHVTQYF
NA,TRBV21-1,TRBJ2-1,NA,TGTGCCAGCAGGGAGAGCTCCTACAATGAGCAGTTCTTC,CASRESSYNEQFF
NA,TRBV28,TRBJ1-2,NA,TGTGCCAGCAGTTTCTCAGGGATGTCCTATGGCTACACCTTC,CASSFSGMSYGYTF
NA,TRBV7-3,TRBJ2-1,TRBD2,TGTGCCAGCAGCTTAACCGGGACTAGCGGGATCAATGAGCAGTTCTTC,CASSLTGTSGINEQFF
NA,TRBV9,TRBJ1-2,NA,TGTGCCAGCAGCGAACCGGACAGTTACTATGGCTACACCTTC,CASSEPDSYYGYTF
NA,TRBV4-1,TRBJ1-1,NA,TGCGCCAGCAGCCAAGATGAGGAGACCGAAGCTTTCTTT,CASSQDEETEAFF
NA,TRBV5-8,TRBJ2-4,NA,TGTGCCAGCAGCTTAGTGGAGGGACCGAGGGACATTCAGTACTTC,CASSLVEGPRDIQYF
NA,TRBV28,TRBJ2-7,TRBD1,TGTGCCAGCGTGGGGGTCAGGACAGGGGAGTACGAGCAGTACTTC,CASVGVRTGEYEQYF
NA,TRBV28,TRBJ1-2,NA,TGTGCCAGCAGCTCCCGGGACTATACTAACTATGGCTACACCTTC,CASSSRDYTNYGYTF
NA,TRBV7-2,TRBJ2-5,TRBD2,TGTGCCAGCAGCTTCCCGGGAGGGGAAGAGACCCAGTACTTC,CASSFPGGEETQYF
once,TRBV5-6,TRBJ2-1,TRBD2,TGTGCCAGCAGCTTGGGGAGCGGGGACCCCGGTGAGCAGTTCTTC,CASSLGSGDPGEQFF
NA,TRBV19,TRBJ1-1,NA,TGTGCCAGTAGTCCGCACGGTGGTCGCGGCACTGAAGCTTTCTTT,CASSPHGGRGTEAFF
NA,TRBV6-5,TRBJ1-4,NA,TGTGCCAGCAGTTATGGCGAAAAACTGTTTTTT,CASSYGEKLFF
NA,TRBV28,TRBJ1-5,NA,TGTGCCAGCAGTCTAGGGGGGCCTCAGCCCCAGCATTTT,CASSLGGPQPQHF
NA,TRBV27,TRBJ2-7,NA,TGTGCCAGCAGTTTTTCACCCCACTACGAGCAGTACTTC,CASSFSPHYEQYF
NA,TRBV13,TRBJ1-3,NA,TGTGCCAGCAGCTCGGGAGAGGAGGGAAACACCATATATTTT,CASSSGEEGNTIYF
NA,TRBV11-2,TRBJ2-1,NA,TGTGCCAGCAGCTTAGATAGGGAGGCGTTCTTC,CASSLDREAFF
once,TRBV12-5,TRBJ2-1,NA,TGTGCTAGTGGTTTGGGAATAGGGGTTCTTTCCTACAATGAGCAGTTCTTC,CASGLGIGVLSYNEQFF
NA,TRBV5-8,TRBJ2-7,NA,TGTGCCAGCAGCTTTACAGTTAGCTCCTACGAGCAGTACTTC,CASSFTVSSYEQYF